These 30 T cell receptor beta chains share one sample of origin, sequenced in a study of cytomegalovirus exposure and HLA in healthy donors. The PCR employed 60 Vbeta primers together with 13 Jbeta primers. Libraries were prepared by immunoSEQ multiplex PCR; TCRdb keeps only in-frame clonotypes and omits some of them. The top ten clones hold approximately 2% of a sample with 150,000 to 200,000 clones, 84% of them seen once. Sequenced material: PBMCs. These receptors all come from a young man in good health and CMV-seronegative.

The J gene is TRBJ2-5, the V gene TRBV2; D uncertain. Near its end, the DNA agrees better with TRBJ2-7, so the J call may be wrong. This CDR3 is built from 11 residues. Germline V gene data show CDR1 as SNHLY and CDR2 as FYNNEI. CDR3 DNA sequence: TGTGCCAGCATTTACGATAACGAGCAGTACTTC. The encoded protein is CASIYDNEQYF.

This clone was seen more than once but under ten times. Other DNA variants within this sample encode the same CDR3. The rearrangement joins TRBV27 to TRBJ2-7; 7 nucleotides align to TRBD1. V lost 6 bases and J lost 0; bases outside the gene matches: 5. Germline V lookup: CDR1 MNHEY, CDR2 SMNVEV (reference sequence). The CDR3 loop spans 14 amino acids. CDR3 nucleotides: TGTGCCAGCAGCAGTAGACAGGGCTCCTACGAGCAGTACTTC. It specifies CASSSRQGSYEQYF.

The J gene is TRBJ2-2, the V gene TRBV27, with 8 bases matching TRBD2. The CDR3 contains 16 residues. V shed 4 bases, J shed 5 bases, and the junction held 9 bases outside the gene matches. Germline V lookup: CDR1 MNHEY, CDR2 SMNVEV (reference sequence). CDR3 in DNA: TGTGCCAGCAGTTCCCGAGACCGGGGGGGGACCGGGGAGCTGTTTTTT. It codes for CASSSRDRGGTGELFF.

This chain joins TRBV2 and TRBJ2-7; 9 nucleotides agree with TRBD1. This CDR3 has 16 amino acids. J lost 2 bases, V lost 7 bases, and 12 bases had no gene match. The germline V gene has CDR1 SNHLY and CDR2 FYNNEI. The CDR3 loop reads CASTKLGQGLTYEQYF. As DNA, the CDR3 is TGTGCCAGCACAAAACTGGGACAGGGCCTAACCTACGAGCAGTACTTC.

This clone occurred a few times. The chain links TRBV7-3 to TRBJ2-7; possible D gene TRBD2, 6 bases. The CDR3 sequence is 14 residues long. Germline CDR1 and CDR2: SGHTA and FQGTGA. Trimming pared 4 bases from V and 3 bases from J, leaving 13 bases between. The DNA of the CDR3 is TGTGCCAGCAGCTCGCAGGGAGGCAACTACGAGCAGTACTTC. This gives the protein CASSSQGGNYEQYF.

J is TRBJ1-2 and V is TRBV4-1; 8 bases map to TRBD1. There are 12 residues in the CDR3. Germline CDR1 reads MGHRA; CDR2 reads YSYEKL. The J segment lost 6 bases and the V segment lost 4 bases, leaving 1 base of the junction unmatched. The CDR3 DNA reads TGCGCCAGCAGCCTACAGGGGGATGGCTACACCTTC. Translating it yields CASSLQGDGYTF.

The CDR3 nucleotides read TGTGCCATCAGTGAGTCAGGAGGCAATGAGCAGTTCTTC. Translation gives CAISESGGNEQFF. The chain links TRBV10-3 to TRBJ2-1; weak D call: TRBD2 (5 bases). Germline CDR1 is ENHRY and CDR2 is SYGVKD. V was clipped by 0 bases and J by 6 bases, with 6 bases between them. This CDR3 is built from 13 residues.

This chain connects TRBV12-5 to TRBJ1-5; TRBD1 is a possible D gene (6 bases). V was pared by 6 bases and J by 1 base, with 13 bases between. CDR3 length: 15 residues. Germline values: CDR1 LGHNT, CDR2 FRNRAP. The CDR3 coding sequence is TGTGCTAGTGGCTCCACAGGGTTCAGCAATCAGCCCCAGCATTTT. The encoded protein is CASGSTGFSNQPQHF.

This clone was observed a single time. The chain recombines TRBV7-2 with TRBJ1-3; possible D gene TRBD1, 6 bases. Trimming cost V 6 bases and J 1 base, with 13 bases left between them. The CDR3 length is 15 residues. CDR1 and CDR2 (germline): SGHTA, FQGNSA. As DNA, the CDR3 is TGTGCCAGCAGTTCGGGGGGCCCTTCTGGAAACACCATATATTTT. Amino acid sequence: CASSSGGPSGNTIYF.

The gene calls are TRBV6-1 and TRBJ1-4; tentative D call: TRBD1 (5 bases). V dropped 5 bases and J dropped 1 base, with 8 bases sitting between them. The CDR3 is made up of 14 amino acids. The germline V gene encodes CDR1 MNHNS and CDR2 SASEGT. CDR3 region: CASSWGGTNEKLFF. The CDR3 nucleotides are TGTGCCAGCAGTTGGGGGGGAACTAATGAAAAACTGTTTTTT.

CDR3 sequence reads: CSVEDRWTENTEAFF. Here the CDR3 DNA reads TGCAGCGTTGAAGATCGGTGGACAGAGAACACTGAAGCTTTCTTT. The gene calls are TRBV29-1 and TRBJ1-1; TRBD1 is a possible D gene (6 bases). The ends were cut back, 0 bases at V and 1 base at J, with 12 bases in the middle. Per the germline V gene, CDR1 is SQVTM and CDR2 is ANQGSEA. The CDR3 spans 15 residues.

This sequence joins TRBV28 and TRBJ1-5; D not resolved. With 5 bases removed from V and 0 bases from J, the gap between germline ends came to 8 bases. The CDR3 contains 14 residues. The V gene's germline CDR1 is MDHEN and CDR2 SYDVKM. The CDR3 spells CASSGGISNQPQHF. The CDR3 nucleotides read TGTGCCAGCAGTGGAGGGATTAGCAATCAGCCCCAGCATTTT.

A single count supports this clone. This chain joins TRBV28 and TRBJ2-2; a possible D gene is TRBD1 (6 bases). This CDR3 region has 13 residues. Trimming shortened V by 10 bases and J by 3 bases, and 12 bases separated the two germline ends. Germline CDR1 is MDHEN and CDR2 is SYDVKM. The CDR3 DNA reads as TGTGCCATAGGCAGGGGTGACACCGGGGAGCTGTTTTTT. This encodes CAIGRGDTGELFF.

DNA for the CDR3: TGTGCCATCAGGGACAGGGGTCCGAGCACCGGGGAGCTGTTTTTT. Protein: CAIRDRGPSTGELFF. V gene TRBV10-3 combines with J gene TRBJ2-2; the match to TRBD1 covers 9 bases. The CDR3 covers 15 residues. V was pared by 6 bases and J by 4 bases, with 6 bases of the junction left unmatched. CDR1 is ENHRY and CDR2 is SYGVKD in the germline V gene.

This clone was seen only a few times. The rearrangement joins TRBV7-2 to TRBJ1-2, with D tentatively TRBD1 (5 bases). Between the trimmed V and J ends, which lost 0 bases and 0 bases, there was a span of 14 bases. Germline CDR1 and CDR2: SGHTA and FQGNSA. CDR3 length: 17 amino acids. CDR3 nucleotide sequence: TGTGCCAGCAGCTTAGCAGGGTCAGGGAGGGCTAACTATGGCTACACCTTC. It specifies CASSLAGSGRANYGYTF.

This sequence joins TRBV4-1 and TRBJ2-2; 8 nucleotides agree with TRBD2. CDR1 and CDR2 from the germline V gene are MGHRA and YSYEKL. CDR3 length equals 16 residues. V was clipped by 1 base and J by 3 bases; unmatched bases: 4. The CDR3 DNA follows: TGCGCCAGCAGCCAAGCCGGGGGGGCGGACACCGGGGAGCTGTTTTTT. It yields the protein CASSQAGGADTGELFF.

Only one count was recorded for this clone. V and J are TRBV13 and TRBJ1-2; D might be TRBD1 (5 bases). Germline values: CDR1 PRHDT, CDR2 FYEKMQ (reference sequence). V dropped 1 base and J dropped 10 bases, with 16 bases sitting between them. The CDR3 is 14 residues long. This CDR3 is CASSLAIGVPTYTF. CDR3 sequence (DNA): TGTGCCAGCAGCTTAGCAATAGGGGTCCCAACCTACACCTTC.

The chain is built from TRBV6-1 and TRBJ2-7; unclear D gene. The germline gives CDR1 MNHNS, CDR2 SASEGT. The V gene lost 6 bases and the J gene lost 5 bases, with 14 bases spanning the gap. The CDR3 runs to 13 residues. The CDR3 here is CASSPRGPNEQYF. CDR3 nucleotide sequence: TGTGCCAGCAGCCCGCGAGGCCCCAACGAGCAGTACTTC.

The rearrangement uses TRBV10-3 and TRBJ2-7, with TRBD2 identical over 10 bases. Germline V lookup: CDR1 ENHRY, CDR2 SYGVKD. With V trimmed by 10 bases and J by 2 bases, 5 bases remained unmatched. The CDR3 sequence is 13 residues long. CDR3 in amino acids: CATLAGATYEQYF. In nucleotides, the CDR3 is TGTGCCACCCTAGCGGGAGCCACCTACGAGCAGTACTTC.

The J gene is TRBJ1-5, the V gene TRBV7-8; D possibly corresponds to TRBD1 (5 bases). The CDR3 length is 13 residues. CDR1 SGHVS and CDR2 FQNEAQ come from the germline V gene. V was clipped by 1 base and J by 9 bases, with 10 bases between them. This CDR3 is CASSLGPGGPQHF. CDR3 nucleotides: TGTGCCAGCAGCTTAGGACCCGGGGGGCCCCAGCATTTT.

V usage is TRBV7-9 and J usage is TRBJ2-1; 11 positions match TRBD2. The CDR3 runs to 15 residues. Trimming at V came to 4 bases and at J to 8 bases, leaving 7 bases not matched to a gene. Per the germline V gene, CDR1 is SEHNR and CDR2 is FQNEAQ (reference sequence). The CDR3 region is CASSSLAGVMDEQFF. The CDR3 DNA follows: TGTGCCAGCAGCTCACTAGCGGGGGTGATGGATGAGCAGTTCTTC.

CDR3 bases: TGTGCCAGCACCCGGACAGCCCACTATGGCTACACCTTC. Protein: CASTRTAHYGYTF. The V gene is TRBV2, the J gene TRBJ1-2; a weak D match, TRBD1 (6 bases). V dropped 7 bases and J dropped 3 bases, with 12 bases sitting between them. The CDR3 extends over 13 amino acids. Germline V gene sequence: CDR1 SNHLY, CDR2 FYNNEI.

This clone was detected once. The rearrangement links TRBV9 to TRBJ1-2, with D unclear. Germline CDR1 SGDLS, CDR2 YYNGEE. Trimming pared 4 bases from V and 2 bases from J, leaving 12 bases between. The CDR3 extends over 14 amino acids. This CDR3 is CASSTTAINYGYTF. The CDR3 DNA follows: TGTGCCAGCAGCACAACCGCAATAAACTATGGCTACACCTTC.

This rearrangement joins TRBV29-1 to TRBJ2-1; D is undetermined. Germline lookup yields CDR1 SQVTM and CDR2 ANQGSEA. This CDR3 is built from 8 residues. Trimming cost V 3 bases and J 15 bases, with 6 bases left between them. The CDR3 loop is CSVDGGFF. CDR3 DNA sequence: TGCAGCGTTGACGGCGGGTTCTTC.

The chain employs TRBV10-3 and TRBJ2-1; 8 bases agree with TRBD2. From germline, CDR1 is ENHRY and CDR2 SYGVKD. Trimming removed 8 bases from V and 5 bases from J; junction bases left unmatched: 11. The CDR3 has 15 residues. The CDR3 DNA is TGTGCCATCGGAAAGGTCGGGAGGGCCCACAATGAGCAGTTCTTC. Translated, it gives CAIGKVGRAHNEQFF.

This clone was detected only once. This chain links TRBV6-5 with TRBJ1-5; a possible D gene is TRBD1 (5 bases). Germline V lookup: CDR1 MNHEY, CDR2 SVGAGI. The CDR3 sequence is 15 residues long. V was trimmed by 6 bases and J by 0 bases, leaving 12 bases between them. Written as DNA, the CDR3 is TGTGCCAGCAGCTTTGACGGACATAGCAATCAGCCCCAGCATTTT. This translates into CASSFDGHSNQPQHF.

CDR3: CSVLTGILEAFF. The CDR3 DNA follows: TGCAGCGTCCTGACAGGGATTCTTGAAGCTTTCTTT. The chain links TRBV29-1 to TRBJ1-1; TRBD1 agrees at 7 bases. Unmatched junction bases numbered 8, after V lost 6 bases and J lost 7 bases. The CDR3 spans 12 residues. Germline CDR1 is SQVTM and CDR2 is ANQGSEA.

This rearrangement joins TRBV18 to TRBJ2-2, with 10 bases fitting TRBD1. The CDR3 length is 15 residues. Unmatched junction bases numbered 8, after V lost 6 bases and J lost 7 bases. Germline values: CDR1 KGHSH, CDR2 LQKENI. The CDR3 reads CASSAGTGEGGELFF. CDR3 DNA sequence: TGTGCCAGCTCCGCCGGGACAGGGGAAGGCGGGGAGCTGTTTTTT.

The gene calls are TRBV29-1 and TRBJ1-2; 7 nucleotides line up with TRBD1. There are 11 residues in the CDR3. J was trimmed by 6 bases and V by 6 bases; bases with no gene match: 4. Germline CDR1 is SQVTM and CDR2 is ANQGSEA. This CDR3 is CSVFQGDGYTF. CDR3 in DNA: TGCAGCGTGTTCCAGGGGGATGGCTACACCTTC.

This clone has a handful of counts. The genes are TRBV5-1 and TRBJ2-7; unclear D gene. This CDR3 has 14 amino acids. Germline assignment: CDR1 SGHRS and CDR2 YFSETQ. Trimming stripped 0 bases from V and 1 base from J, with 8 bases between. For the CDR3, the DNA is TGCGCCAGCAGCTTGGAGGCAGGTTCCTACGAGCAGTACTTC. Its protein is CASSLEAGSYEQYF. Based on the CDR3 plus reference TRBV5-1 and TRBJ2-7, the full variable domain is KAGVTQTPRYLIKTRGQQVTLSCSPISGHRSVSWYQQTPGQGLQFLFEYFSETQRNKGNFPGRFSGRQFSNSRSEMNVSTLELGDSALYLCASSLEAGSYEQYFGPGTRLTVT.